A selection of T cell receptor beta chains follows, all from one sample in a study of T cell changes during pregnancy in multiple sclerosis. The assay was immunoSEQ multiplex PCR, and TCRdb's table has in-frame clones only and misses some. The sample consists of about 47,000 clones, around 93% of them appearing once. The sequencing used peripheral blood, collected in the third trimester of pregnancy. The receptors here all came from a female donor with multiple sclerosis, enrolled in a pregnancy study. The CDR3 runs from the conserved cysteine through the conserved F or W. Each record gives: V gene, J gene, D gene, clone size, CDR3 protein, CDR3 DNA. A D gene is named only where the DNA matches it firmly. The size field is filled for only some rows; it gives once, few, many or a size class.

V: TRBV7-2
J: TRBJ2-1
D: -
size: -
CDR3: CASSLAPGWGRPNEQFF
DNA: TGTGCCAGCAGCTTGGCCCCAGGGTGGGGTAGGCCCAATGAGCAGTTCTTC

V: TRBV5-4
J: TRBJ2-3
D: TRBD2
size: -
CDR3: CASSLTSGIDTQYF
DNA: TGTGCCAGCAGCCTCACCAGCGGGATCGATACGCAGTATTTT

V: TRBV7-2
J: TRBJ2-1
D: -
size: -
CDR3: CASSLASVQGGNEQFF
DNA: TGTGCCAGCAGCTTAGCGAGCGTACAGGGCGGGAATGAGCAGTTCTTC

V: TRBV6-5
J: TRBJ2-7
D: -
size: -
CDR3: CASSYGDNSYEQYF
DNA: TGTGCCAGCAGTTACGGGGACAACTCCTACGAGCAGTACTTC

V: TRBV7-2
J: TRBJ2-6
D: -
size: -
CDR3: CASSLRRAGANVLTF
DNA: TGTGCCAGCAGCTTACGGAGAGCTGGGGCCAACGTCCTGACTTTC

V: TRBV11-2
J: TRBJ2-1
D: TRBD1
size: -
CDR3: CASSPTGGTLSEQFF
DNA: TGTGCCAGCAGCCCCACAGGGGGTACCTTATCTGAGCAGTTCTTC

V: TRBV11-2
J: TRBJ2-1
D: TRBD1
size: -
CDR3: CASSFQVGTDYNEQFF
DNA: TGTGCCAGCAGCTTCCAAGTGGGGACAGACTACAATGAGCAGTTCTTC

V: TRBV7-2
J: TRBJ1-5
D: TRBD1
size: once
CDR3: CASSSGQGGNQPQHF
DNA: TGTGCCAGCAGCTCGGGACAGGGTGGGAATCAGCCCCAGCATTTT

V: TRBV5-5
J: TRBJ2-7
D: TRBD1
size: -
CDR3: CASSPGTGYVQYF
DNA: TGTGCCAGCAGCCCCGGGACAGGGTATGTGCAGTACTTC

V: TRBV19
J: TRBJ2-7
D: TRBD2
size: -
CDR3: CASSIMGIAGIYEQYF
DNA: TGTGCCAGTAGTATCATGGGGATAGCGGGAATCTACGAGCAGTACTTC

V: TRBV4-3
J: TRBJ2-3
D: -
size: -
CDR3: CASSQERFNTQYF
DNA: TGCGCCAGCAGCCAAGAGAGATTCAATACGCAGTATTTT

V: TRBV7-9
J: TRBJ2-1
D: TRBD2
size: -
CDR3: CASSEPGLAGSNEQFF
DNA: TGTGCCAGCAGCGAACCGGGACTAGCGGGGAGCAATGAGCAGTTCTTC

V: TRBV19
J: TRBJ1-1
D: -
size: few
CDR3: CASSANRDTEAFF
DNA: TGTGCCAGTAGTGCCAACAGGGACACTGAAGCTTTCTTT

V: TRBV6-5
J: TRBJ1-1
D: -
size: once
CDR3: CASGEGGVNTEAFF
DNA: TGTGCCAGCGGGGAAGGGGGAGTGAACACTGAAGCTTTCTTT

V: TRBV7-2
J: TRBJ2-1
D: -
size: -
CDR3: CASSPPPGRNEQFF
DNA: TGTGCCAGCAGTCCGCCGCCTGGGCGTAATGAGCAGTTCTTC

V: TRBV28
J: TRBJ2-5
D: -
size: -
CDR3: CASSLWQRRNQETQYF
DNA: TGTGCCAGCAGTTTATGGCAGCGAAGAAACCAAGAGACCCAGTACTTC

V: TRBV15
J: TRBJ2-7
D: TRBD2
size: once
CDR3: CATSATGTSGRGEQYF
DNA: TGTGCCACCAGCGCTACCGGGACTAGCGGGAGGGGTGAGCAGTACTTC

V: TRBV25-1
J: TRBJ1-2
D: TRBD1
size: -
CDR3: CASSEFEGADGYTF
DNA: TGTGCCAGCAGTGAATTTGAGGGGGCCGATGGCTACACCTTC

V: TRBV7-3
J: TRBJ2-7
D: TRBD1
size: -
CDR3: CASSLNRGYEQYF
DNA: TGTGCCAGCAGCTTAAACAGGGGATACGAGCAGTACTTC

V: TRBV7-2
J: TRBJ2-7
D: -
size: once
CDR3: CASSLDIYEQYF
DNA: TGTGCCAGCAGCCTCGACATTTACGAGCAGTACTTC

V: TRBV4-3
J: TRBJ2-7
D: -
size: -
CDR3: CASSQDKAGYEQYF
DNA: TGCGCCAGCAGCCAAGATAAGGCAGGCTACGAGCAGTACTTC

V: TRBV27
J: TRBJ1-5
D: -
size: -
CDR3: CASSLTGPGNQPQHF
DNA: TGTGCCAGCAGTTTAACCGGGCCAGGGAATCAGCCCCAGCATTTT

V: TRBV7-9
J: TRBJ2-5
D: TRBD2
size: -
CDR3: CASSLMALGIAGQETQYF
DNA: TGTGCCAGCAGCCTCATGGCCCTTGGGATAGCGGGCCAAGAGACCCAGTACTTC

V: TRBV6-6
J: TRBJ2-1
D: TRBD2
size: -
CDR3: CASSRAGGPFNEQFF
DNA: TGTGCCAGCAGTCGAGCGGGAGGGCCATTCAATGAGCAGTTCTTC

V: TRBV28
J: TRBJ1-6
D: -
size: -
CDR3: CASSGTPSASPLHF
DNA: TGTGCCAGCAGTGGGACACCCTCTGCCTCACCCCTCCACTTT

V: TRBV29-1
J: TRBJ1-2
D: -
size: -
CDR3: CSIIGGKSYTF
DNA: TGCAGCATTATCGGGGGAAAGAGCTACACCTTC

V: TRBV19
J: TRBJ2-3
D: -
size: -
CDR3: CATGRDWDTQYF
DNA: TGTGCCACGGGGCGGGACTGGGATACGCAGTATTTT

V: TRBV7-8
J: TRBJ2-5
D: -
size: -
CDR3: CASSHRQQETQYF
DNA: TGTGCCAGCAGCCACCGACAGCAAGAGACCCAGTACTTC

V: TRBV2
J: TRBJ2-7
D: TRBD2
size: -
CDR3: CASSEWTSGRGGEQYF
DNA: TGTGCCAGCAGTGAATGGACTAGCGGGAGGGGAGGTGAGCAGTACTTC

V: TRBV4-3
J: TRBJ2-4
D: TRBD2
size: -
CDR3: CASSQERLAVKNIQYF
DNA: TGCGCCAGCAGCCAAGAACGACTAGCGGTCAAAAACATTCAGTACTTC

V: TRBV5-6
J: TRBJ2-1
D: TRBD2
size: -
CDR3: CASSLPSGNYNEQFF
DNA: TGTGCCAGCAGCTTGCCTAGCGGGAACTACAATGAGCAGTTCTTC

V: TRBV9
J: TRBJ2-1
D: -
size: once
CDR3: CASSPLAGLRYNEQFF
DNA: TGTGCCAGCAGCCCTTTGGCGGGCCTGCGCTACAATGAGCAGTTCTTC

V: TRBV6-5
J: TRBJ1-1
D: -
size: -
CDR3: CASSYFDSGLTEAFF
DNA: TGTGCCAGCAGTTACTTCGACTCGGGACTCACTGAAGCTTTCTTT

V: TRBV4-3
J: TRBJ1-5
D: -
size: once
CDR3: CASSPDRFLSNQPQHF
DNA: TGCGCCAGCAGCCCCGACAGATTTCTTAGCAATCAGCCCCAGCATTTT

V: TRBV6-5
J: TRBJ2-1
D: -
size: -
CDR3: CASTTGTTAYNEQFF
DNA: TGTGCCAGCACCACAGGAACTACCGCCTACAATGAGCAGTTCTTC

V: TRBV28
J: TRBJ2-1
D: TRBD2
size: -
CDR3: CASSPPTSVYNEQFF
DNA: TGTGCCAGCAGCCCCCCGACTAGCGTTTACAATGAGCAGTTCTTC

V: TRBV19
J: TRBJ1-4
D: -
size: -
CDR3: CASSPGLREKLFF
DNA: TGTGCCAGTAGTCCGGGATTACGTGAAAAACTGTTTTTT

V: TRBV5-6
J: TRBJ2-3
D: TRBD1
size: -
CDR3: CASSPGGTDTQYF
DNA: TGTGCCAGCAGCCCAGGGGGTACAGATACGCAGTATTTT

V: TRBV11-3
J: TRBJ1-3
D: TRBD1
size: -
CDR3: CASSFESADRDSGNTIYF
DNA: TGTGCCAGCAGCTTCGAATCCGCGGACAGGGACTCTGGAAACACCATATATTTT

V: TRBV28
J: TRBJ2-7
D: TRBD2
size: -
CDR3: CASSSSGAYEQYF
DNA: TGTGCCAGCAGTTCGAGCGGGGCCTACGAGCAGTACTTC

V: TRBV19
J: TRBJ2-1
D: -
size: -
CDR3: CASSFTTSSYNEQFF
DNA: TGTGCCAGTAGTTTCACAACAAGCTCCTACAATGAGCAGTTCTTC

V: TRBV28
J: TRBJ2-1
D: TRBD2
size: once
CDR3: CASSHRGGGDEQFF
DNA: TGTGCCAGCAGCCATCGGGGGGGAGGCGATGAGCAGTTCTTC

V: TRBV5-5
J: TRBJ2-1
D: -
size: -
CDR3: CASSPGLEGGYNEQFF
DNA: TGTGCCAGCAGCCCCGGACTAGAGGGGGGGTACAATGAGCAGTTCTTC

V: TRBV27
J: TRBJ1-5
D: -
size: -
CDR3: CASSKRDRNQPQHF
DNA: TGTGCCAGCAGTAAGCGAGATAGGAATCAGCCCCAGCATTTT

V: TRBV29-1
J: TRBJ2-5
D: -
size: -
CDR3: CSVDGETQYF
DNA: TGCAGCGTTGACGGGGAGACCCAGTACTTC

V: TRBV9
J: TRBJ1-2
D: TRBD1
size: -
CDR3: CASSVDRGKLSRDGYTF
DNA: TGTGCCAGCAGCGTAGACAGGGGGAAACTATCGAGGGATGGCTACACCTTC

V: TRBV2
J: TRBJ1-1
D: -
size: few
CDR3: CASRGRERTEAFF
DNA: TGTGCCAGCAGGGGCAGGGAAAGGACTGAAGCTTTCTTT

V: TRBV7-9
J: TRBJ2-2
D: TRBD1
size: -
CDR3: CASSFTGGENTGELFF
DNA: TGTGCCAGCAGCTTTACAGGGGGCGAGAACACCGGGGAGCTGTTTTTT

V: TRBV19
J: TRBJ1-5
D: -
size: -
CDR3: CASSIGGRSQPQHF
DNA: TGTGCCAGTAGTATCGGAGGCAGGTCTCAGCCCCAGCATTTT

V: TRBV7-9
J: TRBJ2-5
D: -
size: -
CDR3: CASSLRQTERETQYF
DNA: TGTGCCAGCAGCTTGCGGCAGACCGAACGAGAGACCCAGTACTTC

V: TRBV30
J: TRBJ1-2
D: -
size: -
CDR3: CAWSPGYGYTF
DNA: TGTGCCTGGAGTCCCGGGTATGGCTACACCTTC

V: TRBV4-1
J: TRBJ2-1
D: -
size: -
CDR3: CASSQVDLISYNEQFF
DNA: TGCGCCAGCAGCCAAGTTGACTTAATCTCCTACAATGAGCAGTTCTTC

V: TRBV6-5
J: TRBJ2-1
D: -
size: -
CDR3: CASSFGGNEQFF
DNA: TGTGCCAGCAGTTTTGGGGGGAATGAGCAGTTCTTC

V: TRBV5-1
J: TRBJ2-1
D: TRBD2
size: -
CDR3: CASSLGSTSGTPNEQFF
DNA: TGCGCCAGCAGCTTGGGATCGACTAGCGGGACCCCCAATGAGCAGTTCTTC

V: TRBV29-1
J: TRBJ2-3
D: TRBD1
size: -
CDR3: CSVLGAVRGRTDTQYF
DNA: TGCAGCGTGCTGGGCGCAGTCAGGGGGCGGACAGATACGCAGTATTTT